The 28 T cell receptor beta chains given below trace back to one sample, sequenced in a study of T-cell reconstitution after alpha-beta-depleted transplantation in children. Unique molecular identifiers were incorporated during preparation of the TCRbeta library. TCRdb re-called the PCR reads with MiXCR, one entry per CDR3 protein. The sample lists about 980,000 distinct CDR3 sequences; under 30% were seen once. The material was PBMCs, mostly from graft donor cells, obtained 360 days after TCRalphabeta/CD19-depleted stem cell transplant. The source of these receptors is a boy younger than two who had a stem cell transplant for SCID, so the T cells may come from the graft donor.

The rearrangement uses TRBV3-1 and TRBJ2-5, with 8 bases lining up with TRBD2. The germline V gene encodes CDR1 LGHDT and CDR2 YNNKEL (reference sequence). The junction had 7 bases not matched to a gene; V was cut back by 0 bases and J by 4 bases. This CDR3 contains 16 residues. CDR3 nucleotides: TGTGCCAGCAGCCAAGATTCGGGGGGGGAAGGAGAGACCCAGTACTTC. Translated: CASSQDSGGEGETQYF.

The chain joins TRBV4-3 to TRBJ2-1, with TRBD2 identical over 7 bases. CDR1 is LGHNA and CDR2 is YSLEER in the germline V gene. The CDR3 totals 14 residues. V lost 1 base to trimming and J lost 7 bases; unmatched junction nucleotides: 4. This CDR3 is CASSQVTGGNEQFF. For the CDR3, the DNA is TGCGCCAGCAGCCAAGTGACGGGGGGAAATGAGCAGTTCTTC.

This clonotype was found a few times. V is TRBV24-1 and J is TRBJ2-1; 7 nucleotides line up with TRBD2. Looked up from germline, CDR1 is KGHDR and CDR2 is SFDVKD. Trimming at V came to 2 bases and at J to 4 bases, leaving 13 bases not matched to a gene. The length of the CDR3 is 18 residues. DNA for the CDR3: TGTGCCACCAGTGATTCCCCACCGTGGGAGGGGCAATACAATGAGCAGTTCTTC. It specifies CATSDSPPWEGQYNEQFF.

The chain links TRBV28 to TRBJ2-1; 8 nucleotides agree with TRBD1. The V gene end was trimmed by 7 bases and the J gene end by 7 bases; junction bases not matched to a gene: 15. CDR1 is MDHEN, CDR2 SYDVKM, per germline. This CDR3 spans 16 amino acids. The CDR3 DNA follows: TGTGCCAGCACCAAACCGGGACAGGTGATGGAAAATGAGCAGTTCTTC. Translating gives CASTKPGQVMENEQFF.

The CDR3 region has the DNA TGCAGTGCTACCCAAGGACTACCGAATCCCTACAATGAGCAGTTCTTC. This encodes CSATQGLPNPYNEQFF. The chain employs TRBV20-1 and TRBJ2-1; tentative D call: TRBD2 (6 bases). This CDR3 has 16 amino acids. Germline V gene data show CDR1 as DFQATT and CDR2 as SNEGSKA (reference sequence). V lost 4 bases, J lost 2 bases, and 18 bases lay in between.

This rearrangement joins TRBV10-3 to TRBJ1-5, with TRBD1 identical over 8 bases. This CDR3 region has 16 residues. In germline, CDR1 is ENHRY, CDR2 SYGVKD. V lost 2 bases to trimming and J lost 7 bases; unmatched junction nucleotides: 10. Written as DNA, the CDR3 is TGTGCCATCAGTGAGGGACAGGGTGGGAGGTGGCAGCCCCAGCATTTT. Translated, it gives CAISEGQGGRWQPQHF.

The V gene is TRBV5-1, the J gene TRBJ1-1, with D tentatively TRBD1 (6 bases). Germline CDR1 and CDR2: SGHRS and YFSETQ. The CDR3 has 17 amino acids. Trimming left V 5 bases short and J 2 bases short, with 22 bases between. This CDR3 reads CASSKPGQRLGNTEAFF. In DNA form, the CDR3 reads TGCGCCAGCAGTAAACCGGGACAACGCCTCGGAAACACTGAAGCTTTCTTT.

Comment on this clonotype: A junction boundary mismatches the germline segment, possibly from a read error. CDR3: CATSYSDREKLFF. In DNA form, the CDR3 reads TGTGCCACCAGTTACTCTGACAGGGAAAAACTGTTTTTT. The chain joins TRBV6-6 to TRBJ1-4; TRBD1 is a possible D gene (6 bases). This CDR3 has 13 amino acids. Germline assignment: CDR1 MNHNY and CDR2 SVGAGI (reference sequence).

CDR3 nucleotide sequence: TGTGCCAGCAGTTACCTGTTTACGGGTACTACCTACGAGCAGTACTTC. It specifies CASSYLFTGTTYEQYF. The chain is built from TRBV6-5 and TRBJ2-7; unclear D gene. From germline, CDR1 is MNHEY and CDR2 SVGAGI. The V end was cut by 2 bases, the J end by 2 bases, with 16 bases between. CDR3 size: 16 residues.

The chain couples TRBV12-3 or TRBV12-4 to TRBJ2-1, with 16 positions matching TRBD2. This CDR3 contains 17 residues. The V segment lost 5 bases and the J segment 4 bases; nucleotides outside the gene matches: 5. The CDR3 spells CASSVGTSGGGYNEQFF. CDR3 DNA: TGTGCCAGCAGTGTAGGGACTAGCGGGGGGGGGTACAATGAGCAGTTCTTC.

This clonotype came up a few times. The rearrangement links TRBV7-7 to TRBJ2-1; no clear D gene. Germline loops: CDR1 SSHAT, CDR2 FNYEAQ (reference sequence). The CDR3 sequence is 16 residues long. The V end was cut by 5 bases, the J end by 0 bases, with 14 bases between. CDR3 coding DNA: TGTGCCAGCAGCCCCACCCGGACGGGCTCCTACAATGAGCAGTTCTTC. Translating gives CASSPTRTGSYNEQFF.

V is TRBV15 and J is TRBJ2-1; D is unresolved. The germline V gene has CDR1 LNHNV and CDR2 YYDKDF (reference sequence). V was pared by 3 bases and J by 4 bases, with 13 bases between. The CDR3 has 15 amino acids. CDR3 sequence reads: CATSSPSNLYNEQFF. The DNA for the CDR3 is TGTGCCACCAGCAGTCCGTCAAACTTATACAATGAGCAGTTCTTC.

This clonotype has more than one count but fewer than ten. The chain uses TRBV20-1 and TRBJ2-6; D tentatively reads TRBD1 or TRBD2 (6 bases each). Germline assignment: CDR1 DFQATT and CDR2 SNEGSKA (reference sequence). Trimming left V 0 bases short and J 0 bases short, with 12 bases between. There are 17 residues in the CDR3. The CDR3: CSARDPRGASGANVLTF. The CDR3 nucleotides read TGCAGTGCTAGAGACCCGAGGGGGGCCTCTGGGGCCAACGTCCTGACTTTC.

The table lists this clonotype with a few counts. The chain recombines TRBV20-1 with TRBJ2-7, with D possibly TRBD1 on 5 matching bases. This CDR3 is 12 amino acids long. The germline V gene has CDR1 DFQATT and CDR2 SNEGSKA (reference sequence). V lost 6 bases to trimming and J lost 4 bases, with 13 bases between them. The CDR3 DNA sequence: TGCAGTGCCCAGGGAAGTCTTTACGAGCAGTACTTC. Translated, it gives CSAQGSLYEQYF.

The chain couples TRBV4-1 to TRBJ2-1, with 7 nucleotides matching TRBD2. Looked up from germline, CDR1 is MGHRA and CDR2 is YSYEKL. This CDR3 comprises 15 residues. V was pared by 4 bases and J by 5 bases, with 8 bases of the junction left unmatched. The DNA of the CDR3 is TGCGCCAGCAGCCGCCCGGGAGGCGGACACAATGAGCAGTTCTTC. Its protein is CASSRPGGGHNEQFF.

The V call is TRBV20-1, the J call TRBJ1-5, with 7 bases aligning to TRBD1. The CDR3 loop spans 15 amino acids. Germline V CDR1 and CDR2: DFQATT, SNEGSKA (reference sequence). CDR3 sequence (DNA): TGCGGCGCACTAATGGGACAGATTAGCAATCAGCCCCAGCATTTT. Protein product: CGALMGQISNQPQHF.

CDR3 nucleotides: TGTGCCAGCAGCCTCAGACTAGTGGGCACAGATACGCAGTATTTT. Its protein is CASSLRLVGTDTQYF. This chain connects TRBV5-6 to TRBJ2-3; tentatively, D is TRBD2 (6 bases). CDR1 is SGHDT and CDR2 is YYEEEE in the germline V gene. The CDR3 contains 15 residues. V was shortened by 4 bases and J by 1 base, with 13 bases between the two germline ends.

The genes are TRBV20-1 and TRBJ1-6, with a tentative D call TRBD1 (6 bases). Germline assignment: CDR1 DFQATT and CDR2 SNEGSKA (reference sequence). V dropped 6 bases and J dropped 7 bases, with 16 bases sitting between them. The CDR3 runs to 14 residues. For the CDR3, the DNA is TGCAGTGCCCCTCCAGGGGTGAGCAATTCACCCCTCCACTTT. Amino acids: CSAPPGVSNSPLHF.

The genes are TRBV5-1 and TRBJ2-5; the D is unclear. This CDR3 spans 16 amino acids. V dropped 2 bases and J dropped 5 bases, with 19 bases sitting between them. From germline, CDR1 is SGHRS and CDR2 YFSETQ. CDR3 in amino acids: CASSLGRNIGLETQYF. The CDR3 DNA is TGCGCCAGCAGCTTAGGGCGGAACATCGGTTTGGAGACCCAGTACTTC.

The chain couples TRBV9 to TRBJ1-1; no firm D call. CDR1 and CDR2 (germline): SGDLS, YYNGEE. This CDR3 spans 11 amino acids. The V and J ends lost 4 bases and 7 bases respectively, with 8 bases between them. The CDR3 nucleotides are TGTGCCAGCAGCAGACGTAATGAAGCTTTCTTT. Its protein is CASSRRNEAFF.

This chain uses TRBV10-3 with TRBJ2-3; 8 bases are shared with TRBD2. V was pared by 6 bases and J by 2 bases, with 10 bases of the junction left unmatched. Germline V CDR1 and CDR2: ENHRY, SYGVKD. The CDR3 consists of 16 residues. The DNA of the CDR3 is TGTGCCATCAGGCAAACTAGCGGACCAAACACAGATACGCAGTATTTT. Its translation is CAIRQTSGPNTDTQYF.

The rearrangement links TRBV25-1 to TRBJ2-3, with 12 bases matching TRBD2. Unmatched junction bases numbered 9, after V lost 4 bases and J lost 1 base. This CDR3 has 18 amino acids. Germline CDR1 and CDR2: MGHDK and SYGVNS. This CDR3 is CASSASASGGAGTDTQYF. CDR3 nucleotide sequence: TGTGCCAGCAGTGCGAGTGCTAGCGGGGGGGCCGGCACAGATACGCAGTATTTT.

This clonotype was counted a few times. The chain employs TRBV4-1 and TRBJ2-5, with D possibly being TRBD2 (7 bases). The length of the CDR3 is 18 residues. Germline V lookup: CDR1 MGHRA, CDR2 YSYEKL. The V end lost 1 base, the J end lost 4 bases, and 22 bases lay between the germline ends. CDR3 DNA sequence: TGCGCCAGCAGCCAAGGTGTGGACGTCGGGGGGCCGGGAGAGACCCAGTACTTC. This gives the protein CASSQGVDVGGPGETQYF.

This clonotype was seen a few times. The CDR3 nucleotides are TGCAGCGTTGCCCCGGGACTAGCGGGGGGAGGCCCCTACGAGCAGTACTTC. Its translation is CSVAPGLAGGGPYEQYF. V and J are TRBV29-1 and TRBJ2-7; 15 nucleotides line up with TRBD2. V lost 4 bases to trimming and J lost 2 bases; unmatched junction nucleotides: 9. The CDR3 extends over 17 amino acids. Germline V gene sequence: CDR1 SQVTM, CDR2 ANQGSEA.

The rearrangement links TRBV10-3 to TRBJ2-7; the D gene is possibly TRBD1 (5 bases). Germline CDR1 and CDR2: ENHRY and SYGVKD. The CDR3 extends over 14 amino acids. V was clipped by 3 bases and J by 3 bases, with 12 bases between them. CDR3 in DNA: TGTGCCATCAGTGAAGATCAGGGCGGCTACGAGCAGTACTTC. Translating it yields CAISEDQGGYEQYF.

The table lists this clonotype with many counts. The V call is TRBV6-5, the J call TRBJ2-1; TRBD2 matches at 7 bases. The CDR3 extends over 17 amino acids. The ends lost 5 bases at V and 2 bases at J; junction bases unmatched: 12. Germline CDR1 and CDR2: MNHEY and SVGAGI. The CDR3: CASSRFRLALTYNEQFF. The CDR3 coding sequence is TGTGCCAGCAGTCGATTTCGACTAGCCCTAACCTACAATGAGCAGTTCTTC.

This chain joins TRBV19 and TRBJ2-6, with D perhaps TRBD1 or TRBD2 (5 bases each). The CDR3 extends over 16 amino acids. V was trimmed by 9 bases and J by 1 base, leaving 16 bases between them. In germline, CDR1 is LNHDA, CDR2 SQIVND (reference sequence). CDR3 in amino acids: CASRDVRRSGANVLTF. As DNA, the CDR3 is TGTGCCAGCCGGGACGTAAGACGGTCTGGGGCCAACGTCCTGACTTTC.

This chain joins TRBV20-1 and TRBJ1-5; 8 nucleotides align to TRBD1. The germline V gene has CDR1 DFQATT and CDR2 SNEGSKA (reference sequence). The CDR3 runs to 15 residues. The V and J ends lost 4 bases and 6 bases, in that order; junction bases with no gene match: 11. CDR3 loop: CSANSGQGFSQPQHF. As DNA, the CDR3 is TGCAGTGCTAACTCAGGACAGGGATTCAGTCAGCCCCAGCATTTT.